Each of the 16 T cell receptor beta chains below was sequenced from the same sample in a study of control samples from healthy donors and cancer patients. The data were produced by immunoSEQ multiplex PCR, yet TCRdb's version contains in-frame clones alone and is incomplete. Of 40,000 to 50,000 clones in the sample, roughly 94% were seen once. The sequencing input was blood. These receptor sequences come from a man aged 55-75 years in good health.

The chain joins TRBV11-2 to TRBJ1-5; 9 nucleotides match TRBD1. V was clipped by 5 bases and J by 6 bases; unmatched bases: 5. The CDR3 loop spans 14 amino acids. The germline V gene encodes CDR1 SGHAT and CDR2 FQNNGV. CDR3 sequence reads: CASSPGTGFQPQHF. The DNA of the CDR3 is TGTGCCAGCAGCCCAGGGACAGGGTTTCAGCCCCAGCATTTT. The full variable domain, rest sourced from reference TRBV11-2 and TRBJ1-5, is EAGVAQSPRYKIIEKRQSVAFWCNPISGHATLYWYQQILGQGPKLLIQFQNNGVVDDSQLPKDRFSAERLKGVDSTLKIQPAKLEDSAVYLCASSPGTGFQPQHFGDGTRLSIL.

This chain connects TRBV6-5 to TRBJ1-1; 10 bases map to TRBD1. The trim removed 2 bases at V and 5 bases at J, leaving 5 bases unmatched. CDR1 and CDR2 from the germline V gene are MNHEY and SVGAGI. CDR3 length: 15 residues. The CDR3 DNA sequence: TGTGCCAGCAGTTACGGGGACAGGGGTGAAACTGAAGCTTTCTTT. Protein sequence: CASSYGDRGETEAFF.

This chain joins TRBV5-1 and TRBJ2-7, with D unresolved. The CDR3 loop spans 14 amino acids. Trimming stripped 2 bases from V and 0 bases from J, with 9 bases between. Germline V gene data show CDR1 as SGHRS and CDR2 as YFSETQ. The CDR3 DNA follows: TGCGCCAGCAGCTTTCAGAGGAGCTCCTACGAGCAGTACTTC. Residues: CASSFQRSSYEQYF.

The V gene is TRBV3-1 (or the pseudogene TRBV3-2), the J gene TRBJ2-7; no definite D call. This CDR3 has 14 residues. V was trimmed by 1 base and J by 4 bases, leaving 11 bases between them. CDR1 is LGHDT, CDR2 YNNKEL, per germline (reference sequence). This CDR3 reads CASSQGRAPYEQYF. CDR3 nucleotide sequence: TGTGCCAGCAGCCAAGGACGGGCGCCGTACGAGCAGTACTTC.

This rearrangement joins TRBV29-1 to TRBJ1-3, with 7 bases matching TRBD1. The CDR3 is made up of 14 amino acids. The germline gives CDR1 SQVTM, CDR2 ANQGSEA. J was trimmed by 2 bases and V by 6 bases; bases with no gene match: 7. CDR3: CSVAPQGPGNTIYF. The CDR3 DNA is TGCAGCGTGGCGCCACAGGGGCCTGGAAACACCATATATTTT. Drawing the rest from reference TRBV29-1 and TRBJ1-3, the complete variable domain is SAVISQKPSRDICQRGTSLTIQCQVDSQVTMMFWYRQQPGQSLTLIATANQGSEATYESGFVIDKFPISRPNLTFSTLTVSNMSPEDSSIYLCSVAPQGPGNTIYFGEGSWLTVV.

This chain uses TRBV5-4 with TRBJ2-3; D might be TRBD1 or TRBD2, each matching 5 bases. The germline V gene has CDR1 SGHNT and CDR2 YYREEE (reference sequence). The CDR3 length is 14 residues. The V end lost 1 base, the J end lost 2 bases, and 8 bases lay between the germline ends. DNA for the CDR3: TGTGCCAGCAGCTTGTCGGGGCCCACAGATACGCAGTATTTT. Its translation is CASSLSGPTDTQYF.

The chain carries TRBV28 and TRBJ1-5; no clear D gene. Germline CDR1 is MDHEN and CDR2 is SYDVKM. Trimming took off 5 bases at V and 6 bases at J, with 14 bases between the two ends. The CDR3 has 14 amino acids. This CDR3 reads CASSLSGRLQPQHF. CDR3 sequence (DNA): TGTGCCAGCAGTCTCTCGGGTCGTCTTCAGCCCCAGCATTTT.

V is TRBV5-8 and J is TRBJ2-7; the match to TRBD2 covers 9 bases. Germline trimming cut 1 base from V and 6 bases from J; bases unmatched to any gene: 8. Germline lookup yields CDR1 SGHTS and CDR2 YDEGEE. CDR3 length: 15 residues. The CDR3 spells CASSLFSGRGSEQYF. The CDR3 coding sequence is TGTGCCAGCAGCTTGTTTAGCGGGAGAGGGAGCGAGCAGTACTTC.

The V and J genes are TRBV15 and TRBJ1-1; perhaps TRBD1 as D (6 bases). The CDR3 length is 16 residues. Germline-derived CDR1 and CDR2 are LNHNV and YYDKDF (reference sequence). Trimming took 0 bases from V and 0 from J, leaving 11 bases between them. The CDR3 spells CATSRELTGLNTEAFF. As DNA, the CDR3 is TGTGCCACCAGCAGAGAACTCACAGGGCTGAACACTGAAGCTTTCTTT.

CDR3 in DNA: TGCGCCAGCAGCTTGGACGGCGCGAACACTGAAGCTTTCTTT. It specifies CASSLDGANTEAFF. V and J are TRBV5-1 and TRBJ1-1, with no clear D. The V end was cut by 0 bases, the J end by 1 base, with 7 bases between. Germline CDR1 and CDR2: SGHRS and YFSETQ. The CDR3 has 14 residues.

The rearrangement uses TRBV28 and TRBJ1-2; tentative D call: TRBD1 (5 bases). V gave up 3 bases and J gave up 7 bases, with 18 bases separating them. Per the germline V gene, CDR1 is MDHEN and CDR2 is SYDVKM. The CDR3 totals 15 residues. CDR3 DNA sequence: TGTGCCAGCAGTTTGGTTGGTGCTTCTCAGGGTGGCTACACCTTC. It encodes CASSLVGASQGGYTF.

This chain links TRBV9 with TRBJ1-5; D call uncertain. The ends were cut back, 3 bases at V and 2 bases at J, with 9 bases in the middle. Germline V gives CDR1 SGDLS, CDR2 YYNGEE. This CDR3 is 14 amino acids long. CDR3 sequence reads: CASSGFGGNQPQHF. CDR3 sequence (DNA): TGTGCCAGCAGCGGTTTCGGGGGCAATCAGCCCCAGCATTTT.

The V call is TRBV19, the J call TRBJ2-3; TRBD2 agrees at 8 bases. The CDR3 contains 15 residues. The germline V gene has CDR1 LNHDA and CDR2 SQIVND (reference sequence). Trimming took 5 bases from V and 0 from J; bases not matched to a gene: 4. The CDR3 protein is CASSLLAGSTDTQYF. The CDR3, as DNA: TGTGCCAGTAGTCTTTTAGCGGGAAGCACAGATACGCAGTATTTT.

The V and J genes are TRBV18 and TRBJ1-3; D uncertain. V lost 8 bases, J lost 2 bases, and 16 bases lay in between. The CDR3 extends over 15 amino acids. Germline V lookup: CDR1 KGHSH, CDR2 LQKENI. The CDR3 DNA sequence: TGTGCCAGCCCAAAGGACGTCCTTGCTGGAAACACCATATATTTT. Translation gives CASPKDVLAGNTIYF.

The chain joins TRBV3-1 (or the pseudogene TRBV3-2) to TRBJ2-3; perhaps TRBD2 as D (5 bases). There are 15 residues in the CDR3. Germline V lookup: CDR1 LGHDT, CDR2 YNNKEL (reference sequence). Deletions cut 4 bases from V and 3 bases from J, with 14 bases between. DNA of the CDR3: TGTGCCAGCAGCCCAAGTGGGAGTTCTACAGATACGCAGTATTTT. It translates to CASSPSGSSTDTQYF.

J is TRBJ2-1 and V is TRBV6-5; tentatively, D is TRBD1 (6 bases). The CDR3 spans 14 residues. Germline assignment: CDR1 MNHEY and CDR2 SVGAGI. V lost 7 bases to trimming and J lost 0 bases, with 10 bases between them. CDR3 loop: CASTEGDSYNEQFF. CDR3 coding DNA: TGTGCCAGCACCGAGGGGGACTCCTACAATGAGCAGTTCTTC.